This T cell receptor beta chain was identified during a study of T cell responses to AZD1222 COVID-19 vaccine. Points from the study as a whole: Sampling that yielded the repertoires occurred only after the peak T cell response. White British ancestry dominated among donors, who included more females, and clonal diversity was possibly underestimated. Only a handful of AZD1222 recipients, several in all, had baseline seropositivity.

Sequencing used immunoSEQ multiplex PCR; TCRdb keeps in-frame clones, though not all of them. The sample consists of under 110,000 clones, roughly nine tenths of them appearing once. Concerning this clone itself: Its antigen is undetermined.

The V gene's germline CDR1 is SGHRS and CDR2 YFSETQ. With 0 bases removed from V and 3 bases from J, the gap between germline ends came to 12 bases. The CDR3 length is 15 residues. This rearrangement joins TRBV5-1 to TRBJ2-5; D not certain. The TCR comes from an adult in good health. Here the sequenced sample was peripheral blood, taken on day 0 of AZD1222 vaccination. As DNA, the CDR3 is TGCGCCAGCAGCTTGGCCACATCCCCCAAAGAGACCCAGTACTTC. Protein sequence: CASSLATSPKETQYF.